This record covers a single T cell receptor (beta chain). This CDR3 is also generated by other DNA sequences in the sample. These data are taken from a study of control samples from healthy donors and cancer patients. The V end lost 5 bases, the J end lost 5 bases, and 6 bases lay between the germline ends. The CDR3 has 12 residues. The repertoire was sequenced with immunoSEQ multiplex PCR; TCRdb's copy has only in-frame clones and lacks some. The sample yields 90,000 or so clones, about 88% seen once. This TCR was sampled from a woman in her sixties or seventies in good health. Sequencing input: blood. This sequence joins TRBV12-3 or TRBV12-4 and TRBJ2-2; no definite D call. Written as DNA, the CDR3 is TGTGCCAGCAGTCTAGGGACCGGGGAGCTGTTTTTT. The encoded protein is CASSLGTGELFF.